This passage covers 9 T cell receptor beta chains from one sample sequenced in a study of blood T cells in healthy people across ages. The use of a sample-barcoded 5' primer and a J-beta primer mix characterized a second PCR of roughly 6 to 11 cycles. TCRdb used MiXCR to reprocess the 5' RACE reads, holding one entry per CDR3 protein. The repertoire holds some 850,000 distinct CDR3 sequences, with around 24% as singletons. This sample was also put to use in a study of T cells of mothers and their children.

The sequenced sample was blood. The receptor source for this set is a boy younger than 18 in good health.

This rearrangement joins TRBV19 to TRBJ2-5; D is possibly TRBD1 (5 bases). The V gene's germline CDR1 is LNHDA and CDR2 SQIVND (reference sequence). This CDR3 has 14 amino acids. Deletions cut 1 base from V and 2 bases from J, with 8 bases between. The CDR3 DNA reads as TGTGCCAGTAGTATAGCAGGGTGGCAAGAGACCCAGTACTTC. It encodes CASSIAGWQETQYF.

This clonotype was detected a few times. The chain couples TRBV3-1 to TRBJ2-5; D gene unclear. V was clipped by 7 bases and J by 4 bases, with 10 bases between them. Germline CDR1 reads LGHDT; CDR2 reads YNNKEL (reference sequence). The CDR3 runs to 12 residues. The CDR3, as DNA: TGTGCCAGCACCTCGGAGCGAGAGACCCAGTACTTC. This gives the protein CASTSERETQYF.

The CDR3 region is CASSLIFGVYNEQFF. CDR3 sequence (DNA): TGTGCCAGCAGCCTTATATTTGGGGTATACAATGAGCAGTTCTTC. The chain joins TRBV7-8 to TRBJ2-1; D remains unclear. The V end was cut by 5 bases, the J end by 4 bases, with 15 bases between. CDR1 is SGHVS, CDR2 FQNEAQ, per germline. The CDR3 consists of 15 residues. The entire variable domain, with the rest obtained from reference TRBV7-8 and TRBJ2-1, is as follows: GAGVSQSPRYKVAKRGQDVALRCDPISGHVSLFWYQQALGQGPEFLTYFQNEAQLDKSGLPSDRFFAERPEGSVSTLKIQRTQQEDSAVYLCASSLIFGVYNEQFFGPGTRLTVL.

The table lists this clonotype with a few counts. The chain recombines TRBV28 with TRBJ2-7; 10 nucleotides match TRBD2. Germline CDR1 is MDHEN and CDR2 is SYDVKM. The J segment lost 2 bases and the V segment lost 6 bases, leaving 19 bases of the junction unmatched. The CDR3 has 19 amino acids. CDR3: CASSPGLLVGTSETYEQYF. The CDR3 nucleotides read TGTGCCAGCAGCCCTGGTCTTTTGGTTGGGACTAGCGAAACCTACGAGCAGTACTTC.

A few counts support this clonotype. A clone one base away is much larger, so this may be a read error. The chain recombines TRBV28 with TRBJ2-5; 14 positions match TRBD2. Germline trimming cut 8 bases from V and 5 bases from J; bases unmatched to any gene: 10. This CDR3 comprises 16 residues. CDR1 and CDR2 (germline): MDHEN, SYDVKM. The DNA for the CDR3 is TGTGCCAGCGCCCTGACTAGCGGGGGGGTCAGGGAGACCCAGTACTTC. It is translated as CASALTSGGVRETQYF.

Of note for this clonotype: One junction end disagrees with the germline gene, perhaps due to a read error. V and J are TRBV6-6 and TRBJ1-4, with D uncertain. Germline-derived CDR1 and CDR2 are MNHNY and SVGAGI (reference sequence). The CDR3 extends over 13 amino acids. As DNA, the CDR3 is TGTGCCGGCAGCGTGGACGTAGGGGAAAAACTGTTTTTT. The encoded protein is CAGSVDVGEKLFF.

Only a few counts were recorded for this clonotype. The chain links TRBV30 to TRBJ2-5; tentative D call: TRBD2 (6 bases). The V end was cut by 0 bases, the J end by 2 bases, with 16 bases between. Per germline, CDR1 GTSNPN and CDR2 SVGIG (reference sequence). This CDR3 is built from 16 residues. The CDR3 loop reads CAWSVGGSHLQETQYF. CDR3 in DNA: TGTGCCTGGAGTGTCGGGGGATCACACTTACAAGAGACCCAGTACTTC.

The CDR3 DNA is TGTGCCAGCTCCATCAGGGGCTTCTCCTACAATGAGCAGTTCTTC. It codes for CASSIRGFSYNEQFF. The gene calls are TRBV18 and TRBJ2-1, with a tentative D call TRBD1 (6 bases). V gave up 6 bases and J gave up 0 bases, with 12 bases separating them. The CDR3 totals 15 residues. The germline V gene has CDR1 KGHSH and CDR2 LQKENI. Drawing the rest from reference TRBV18 and TRBJ2-1, the complete variable domain is NAGVMQNPRHLVRRRGQEARLRCSPMKGHSHVYWYRQLPEEGLKFMVYLQKENIIDESGMPKERFSAEFPKEGPSILRIQQVVRGDSAAYFCASSIRGFSYNEQFFGPGTRLTVL.

The chain joins TRBV5-1 to TRBJ2-5; TRBD1 matches 7 bases. J was trimmed by 1 base and V by 3 bases; bases with no gene match: 6. The germline CDR1 and CDR2 sequences are SGHRS and YFSETQ. The CDR3 covers 15 residues. The CDR3 sequence is CASSYGQDVQETQYF. The CDR3 region has the DNA TGCGCCAGCAGCTACGGACAGGACGTCCAAGAGACCCAGTACTTC.